The 32 T cell receptor beta chains listed next were all sequenced from one sample in a study of blood T cell repertoires in COVID-19. The repertoire was sequenced with immunoSEQ multiplex PCR; TCRdb's copy has only in-frame clones and lacks some. In the table there are nearly 200,000 clones, approximately 87% of which are singletons. The sequencing input was peripheral blood. These receptors all come from a woman in her 70s with acute or convalescent COVID-19.

This clone was seen a single time. The rearrangement joins TRBV13 to TRBJ2-1; 8 bases are shared with TRBD2. Trimming took 5 bases from V and 6 from J; bases not matched to a gene: 12. The CDR3 is 16 amino acids. Per germline, CDR1 PRHDT and CDR2 FYEKMQ (reference sequence). The CDR3 nucleotides are TGTGCCAGCAGCCCGAATACGGGAGGGACTCGCAATGAGCAGTTCTTC. It translates to CASSPNTGGTRNEQFF.

This sequence joins TRBV9 and TRBJ2-5, with D perhaps TRBD2 (7 bases). The V end was cut by 4 bases, the J end by 4 bases, with 17 bases between. CDR3 length equals 15 residues. Germline V gives CDR1 SGDLS, CDR2 YYNGEE. In DNA, the CDR3 is TGTGCCAGCAGCCCCCCCGGGGGGCGGGGAGAGACCCAGTACTTC. It specifies CASSPPGGRGETQYF.

This chain connects TRBV6-5 to TRBJ1-1; TRBD1 matches 7 bases. J was trimmed by 2 bases and V by 5 bases; bases with no gene match: 8. The germline V gene encodes CDR1 MNHEY and CDR2 SVGAGI. This CDR3 comprises 15 residues. CDR3 loop: CASSTADRRNTEAFF. CDR3 in DNA: TGTGCCAGCAGTACCGCGGACAGGAGAAACACTGAAGCTTTCTTT.

The table lists this clone with a few counts. This chain connects TRBV5-1 to TRBJ1-6, with 9 positions matching TRBD1. Germline-derived CDR1 and CDR2 are SGHRS and YFSETQ. After removal of 1 base from V and 6 bases from J, the junction contained 5 bases not matched to a gene. The CDR3 length is 16 residues. The CDR3 is CASSLNSGQGNSPLHF. As DNA, the CDR3 is TGCGCCAGCAGCTTGAACTCGGGACAGGGTAATTCACCCCTCCACTTT.

The chain combines TRBV5-1 with TRBJ1-1; D perhaps matches TRBD1 (6 bases). CDR3 length equals 15 residues. Germline V gives CDR1 SGHRS, CDR2 YFSETQ. V dropped 2 bases and J dropped 1 base, with 12 bases sitting between them. CDR3 in DNA: TGCGCCAGCAGCTTCGCGGGGGGCTCGAACACTGAAGCTTTCTTT. Encoded protein: CASSFAGGSNTEAFF.

The V and J genes are TRBV2 and TRBJ2-5; D remains unclear. Germline CDR1 reads SNHLY; CDR2 reads FYNNEI. Trimming removed 4 bases from V and 5 bases from J, with 5 bases in between. The length of the CDR3 is 11 residues. CDR3 sequence: CASSAQETQYF. CDR3 DNA: TGTGCCAGCAGTGCCCAGGAGACCCAGTACTTC.

This rearrangement joins TRBV15 to TRBJ2-5; no clear D. Per germline, CDR1 LNHNV and CDR2 YYDKDF (reference sequence). The germline V and J ends were trimmed by 5 bases and 5 bases, with 9 bases remaining between them. There are 12 residues in the CDR3. The DNA of the CDR3 is TGTGCCACCAGCCCCCCCTTGGAGACCCAGTACTTC. Translated, it gives CATSPPLETQYF. Drawing the rest from reference TRBV15 and TRBJ2-5, the complete variable domain is DAMVIQNPRYQVTQFGKPVTLSCSQTLNHNVMYWYQQKSSQAPKLLFHYYDKDFNNEADTPDNFQSRRPNTSFCFLDIRSPGLGDTAMYLCATSPPLETQYFGPGTRLLVL.

The rearrangement links TRBV9 to TRBJ2-1; possible D gene TRBD2, 6 bases. The CDR3 contains 15 residues. V was clipped by 0 bases and J by 2 bases, with 9 bases between them. CDR1 is SGDLS, CDR2 YYNGEE, per germline. CDR3 in DNA: TGTGCCAGCAGCGTAGTGCCGGGGGCCTACAATGAGCAGTTCTTC. Translating gives CASSVVPGAYNEQFF.

The chain links TRBV6-5 to TRBJ1-4, with 7 bases identical to TRBD1. Trimming at V came to 2 bases and at J to 7 bases, leaving 4 bases not matched to a gene. The germline CDR1 and CDR2 sequences are MNHEY and SVGAGI. There are 14 residues in the CDR3. CDR3 nucleotides: TGTGCCAGCAGTTACGGGACAGCTCCTGAAAAACTGTTTTTT. It encodes CASSYGTAPEKLFF.

This chain uses TRBV6-2 or TRBV6-3 with TRBJ1-1; perhaps TRBD1 as D (5 bases). Looked up from germline, CDR1 is MNHEY and CDR2 is SVGEGT. The CDR3 totals 13 residues. V lost 0 bases to trimming and J lost 5 bases, with 7 bases between them. In nucleotides, the CDR3 is TGTGCCAGCAGTTACTCGACAGTTACTGAAGCTTTCTTT. The encoded protein is CASSYSTVTEAFF.

The rearrangement joins TRBV2 to TRBJ1-2; 8 bases map to TRBD1. J gave up 4 bases and V 4 bases, and 5 bases lay outside the gene matches. The CDR3 is made up of 14 amino acids. Germline-derived CDR1 and CDR2 are SNHLY and FYNNEI. This CDR3 reads CASSAVTGGYGYTF. CDR3 nucleotides: TGTGCCAGCAGTGCTGTTACAGGGGGCTATGGCTACACCTTC. Drawing the rest from reference TRBV2 and TRBJ1-2, the complete variable domain is EPEVTQTPSHQVTQMGQEVILRCVPISNHLYFYWYRQILGQKVEFLVSFYNNEISEKSEIFDDQFSVERPDGSNFTLKIRSTKLEDSAMYFCASSAVTGGYGYTFGSGTRLTVV.

The chain links TRBV2 to TRBJ1-2, with 10 bases matching TRBD1. This CDR3 comprises 14 residues. CDR1 SNHLY and CDR2 FYNNEI come from the germline V gene. The J segment lost 4 bases and the V segment lost 6 bases, leaving 5 bases of the junction unmatched. CDR3 nucleotide sequence: TGTGCCAGCAGAAAGACAGGGGGCGGCTATGGCTACACCTTC. Amino acids: CASRKTGGGYGYTF.

J is TRBJ1-5 and V is TRBV7-2; D may be TRBD1 (6 bases). The CDR3 covers 15 residues. The V and J ends lost 5 bases and 0 bases respectively, with 11 bases between them. Germline V gives CDR1 SGHTA, CDR2 FQGNSA. The CDR3 loop reads CASSPDSDSNQPQHF. CDR3 coding DNA: TGTGCCAGCAGCCCGGACAGCGATAGCAATCAGCCCCAGCATTTT.

This chain links TRBV6-2 or TRBV6-3 with TRBJ2-5; no reliable D call. Germline-derived CDR1 and CDR2 are MNHEY and SVGEGT. V was cut by 5 bases and J by 4 bases, with 5 bases left in between. This CDR3 region has 11 residues. The CDR3 protein is CASSLRETQYF. CDR3 nucleotides: TGTGCCAGCAGTCTTCGAGAGACCCAGTACTTC.

The V call is TRBV5-1, the J call TRBJ2-1; TRBD1 might be the D (5 bases). Germline loops: CDR1 SGHRS, CDR2 YFSETQ. CDR3 length equals 16 residues. V lost 3 bases and J lost 5, with 18 bases in between. In nucleotides, the CDR3 is TGCGCCAGCAGCTCCCTGGGTACTGGGGCTAACAATGAGCAGTTCTTC. Protein sequence: CASSSLGTGANNEQFF.

The chain carries TRBV29-1 and TRBJ2-5, with 8 positions matching TRBD2. The CDR3 is made up of 13 amino acids. The ends lost 7 bases at V and 5 bases at J; junction bases unmatched: 9. CDR1 SQVTM and CDR2 ANQGSEA come from the germline V gene. CDR3 protein: CSGWTSSRETQYF. CDR3 nucleotide sequence: TGCAGCGGATGGACTAGCAGCCGCGAGACCCAGTACTTC.

This chain connects TRBV11-3 to TRBJ2-7; TRBD2 matches at 9 bases. The CDR3 spans 18 residues. Germline CDR1 is SGHNT and CDR2 is YENEEA. After removal of 4 bases from V and 6 bases from J, the junction contained 19 bases not matched to a gene. Written as DNA, the CDR3 is TGTGCCAGCAGCTCACCCTGGGGCGGGGGGGGCGAGGCGAGCGAGCAGTACTTC. Protein sequence: CASSSPWGGGGEASEQYF.

This clone was counted once. This chain uses TRBV6-5 with TRBJ2-5, with 8 positions matching TRBD1. The J segment lost 4 bases and the V segment lost 6 bases, leaving 7 bases of the junction unmatched. The germline V gene has CDR1 MNHEY and CDR2 SVGAGI. The CDR3 consists of 14 residues. The CDR3 region is CASSRTGKAETQYF. For the CDR3, the DNA is TGTGCCAGCAGCAGGACAGGGAAGGCAGAGACCCAGTACTTC.

The CDR3 reads CASSVDGQGVYGYTF. The CDR3 DNA follows: TGTGCCAGCAGCGTAGATGGACAGGGGGTATATGGCTACACCTTC. This chain links TRBV9 with TRBJ1-2; 10 bases match TRBD1. The CDR3 spans 15 residues. The germline gives CDR1 SGDLS, CDR2 YYNGEE. After removal of 0 bases from V and 5 bases from J, the junction contained 4 bases not matched to a gene. Full variable domain (outside the CDR3, taken from reference TRBV9 and TRBJ1-2): DSGVTQTPKHLITATGQRVTLRCSPRSGDLSVYWYQQSLDQGLQFLIQYYNGEERAKGNILERFSAQQFPDLHSELNLSSLELGDSALYFCASSVDGQGVYGYTFGSGTRLTVV.

This chain uses TRBV12-3 or TRBV12-4 with TRBJ1-3; 7 bases line up with TRBD1. J gave up 5 bases and V 5 bases, and 3 bases lay outside the gene matches. This CDR3 is built from 13 residues. The CDR3 loop is CASSQGGRNTIYF. The CDR3 coding sequence is TGTGCCAGCAGTCAGGGGGGTAGAAACACCATATATTTT.

The chain links TRBV23-1 to TRBJ1-2, with TRBD1 matching 9 bases. TRBV23-1 is placed among ORFs of uncertain function. There are 17 residues in the CDR3. Losses at the gene ends were 6 bases for V and 0 bases for J; bases not matched to a gene: 11. Here the CDR3 DNA reads TGCGCCAGCAGGAAAATGGACAGGGGCACAGCTAACTATGGCTACACCTTC. Its translation: CASRKMDRGTANYGYTF.

This rearrangement joins TRBV24-1 to TRBJ2-1; the D is unclear. Germline V gives CDR1 KGHDR, CDR2 SFDVKD. CDR3 length: 15 amino acids. Trimming removed 3 bases at V and 0 bases at J, with 8 bases between. The CDR3 is CATSDPGLSYNEQFF. CDR3 DNA sequence: TGTGCCACCAGTGATCCTGGCCTCTCCTACAATGAGCAGTTCTTC.

This rearrangement joins TRBV7-3 to TRBJ2-3, with D tentatively TRBD2 (6 bases). The length of the CDR3 is 16 residues. CDR1 SGHTA and CDR2 FQGTGA come from the germline V gene. V was pared by 1 base and J by 0 bases, with 11 bases between. CDR3 sequence (DNA): TGTGCCAGCAGCTTAAGGGGAGGTAGGAGCACAGATACGCAGTATTTT. This encodes CASSLRGGRSTDTQYF.

This clone was counted between two and nine times. V gene TRBV5-4 combines with J gene TRBJ2-7, with 11 bases matching TRBD2. With 2 bases clipped from V and 6 bases from J, the junction kept 4 bases outside the gene matches. The CDR3 contains 14 residues. Germline-derived CDR1 and CDR2 are SGHNT and YYREEE (reference sequence). CDR3 region: CASSFVGTSGEQYF. In DNA, the CDR3 is TGTGCCAGCAGCTTCGTCGGGACTAGCGGCGAGCAGTACTTC.

The chain employs TRBV11-2 and TRBJ2-7; the D gene is possibly TRBD1 (5 bases). The germline V gene encodes CDR1 SGHAT and CDR2 FQNNGV. The CDR3 length is 14 residues. Deletions cut 5 bases from V and 3 bases from J, with 14 bases between. CDR3 loop: CASSRSTGVYEQYF. DNA of the CDR3: TGTGCCAGCAGCCGATCCACAGGAGTCTACGAGCAGTACTTC.

The chain uses TRBV10-2 and TRBJ2-7; 8 bases line up with TRBD2. The CDR3 covers 14 residues. Germline assignment: CDR1 WSHSY and CDR2 SAAADI. J gave up 7 bases and V 3 bases, and 8 bases lay outside the gene matches. In DNA form, the CDR3 reads TGCGCCAGCAGTGATCCTAGCGGGTTGAGAGAGCAGTACTTC. Translating gives CASSDPSGLREQYF.

The J gene is TRBJ1-5, the V gene TRBV2; 7 positions match TRBD1. CDR3 length: 12 amino acids. J gave up 4 bases and V 6 bases, and 0 bases lay outside the gene matches. Germline V gene sequence: CDR1 SNHLY, CDR2 FYNNEI. The CDR3 bases are TGTGCCAGCAGGACAGGGAATCAGCCCCAGCATTTT. Amino acids: CASRTGNQPQHF.

This chain joins TRBV10-2 and TRBJ2-2; 8 bases are a match to TRBD1. With 6 bases clipped from V and 5 bases from J, the junction kept 5 bases outside the gene matches. Germline CDR1 WSHSY, CDR2 SAAADI. The CDR3 contains 14 residues. The CDR3 reads CASSRTGRTGELFF. CDR3 nucleotides: TGCGCCAGCAGCCGGACAGGGAGGACCGGGGAGCTGTTTTTT.

V is TRBV24-1 and J is TRBJ2-3, with 10 bases matching TRBD2. From germline, CDR1 is KGHDR and CDR2 SFDVKD. Trimming removed 7 bases from V and 4 bases from J; junction bases left unmatched: 10. This CDR3 has 16 residues. The CDR3 sequence is CATSPASSGGSDTQYF. As DNA, the CDR3 is TGTGCCACCAGCCCCGCCTCTAGCGGGGGTTCAGATACGCAGTATTTT.

The J gene is TRBJ2-3, the V gene TRBV12-5, with D perhaps TRBD1 (5 bases). V was trimmed by 8 bases and J by 4 bases, leaving 16 bases between them. This CDR3 is built from 14 residues. CDR1 and CDR2 (germline): LGHNT, FRNRAP. The CDR3 region is CASMLRVGADTQYF. The CDR3 nucleotides read TGTGCTAGTATGCTCAGGGTCGGCGCAGATACGCAGTATTTT.

The chain uses TRBV7-9 and TRBJ1-6; 9 bases match TRBD1. V was clipped by 5 bases and J by 9 bases; unmatched bases: 8. The CDR3 has 15 amino acids. The germline V gene encodes CDR1 SEHNR and CDR2 FQNEAQ (reference sequence). The CDR3 DNA sequence: TGTGCCAGCAGCCCCCCCGGGACAGGGATTTCACCCCTCCACTTT. Amino acids: CASSPPGTGISPLHF.

DNA for the CDR3: TGTGCCAGCAGCTTAGGGACAGGGATGACCGGGGAGCTGTTTTTT. Its translation: CASSLGTGMTGELFF. V and J are TRBV7-3 and TRBJ2-2; 9 bases match TRBD1. The V gene's germline CDR1 is SGHTA and CDR2 FQGTGA. The CDR3 is 15 amino acids. Losses at the gene ends were 2 bases for V and 5 bases for J; bases not matched to a gene: 3.